The 25 T cell receptor beta chains in this list originate from one sample, sequenced in a study of human T cells and chemical hapten exposure. Specified time point: pre-sensitization, week 0. The treatment is: therapeutic diphenylcyclopropenone sensitization with weekly scalp DPC. MiXCR, applied by TCRdb to the RACE reads, yields one record per CDR3 protein. The repertoire consists of 300,000 to 450,000 distinct CDR3 sequences, with 5.5% occurring once and the leading ten covering more than 8%. This sample comprised whole blood, obtained in connection with sensitization to the hapten diphenylcyclopropenone (DPC). These receptors were obtained from a woman between 18 and 30 years old with alopecia areata. Some clones in this sample may be carry-over from other donors' samples.

This clonotype was seen a handful of times. This chain joins TRBV20-1 and TRBJ1-2; D not certain. Germline V gives CDR1 DFQATT, CDR2 SNEGSKA (reference sequence). Between the trimmed V and J ends, which lost 5 bases and 4 bases, there was a span of 8 bases. The CDR3 length is 11 residues. The CDR3 DNA sequence: TGCAGTGCTTCCGGGATCTATGGCTACACCTTC. It specifies CSASGIYGYTF.

This clonotype occurred many times. The V call is TRBV29-1, the J call TRBJ1-2, with D hard to call. The length of the CDR3 is 15 residues. Trimming removed 7 bases at V and 2 bases at J, with 20 bases between. Germline V gene lookup returns CDR1 SQVTM and CDR2 ANQGSEA. CDR3 coding DNA: TGCAGCGCTCCTTCCCTGGACCTTAAGAACTATGGCTACACCTTC. This encodes CSAPSLDLKNYGYTF.

This clonotype was seen at least ten times. This sequence joins TRBV20-1 and TRBJ2-3, with no clear D. Germline values: CDR1 DFQATT, CDR2 SNEGSKA (reference sequence). Trimming cost V 4 bases and J 2 bases, with 13 bases left between them. This CDR3 spans 14 amino acids. The CDR3 protein is CSATQMDHTDTQYF. The CDR3, as DNA: TGCAGTGCTACCCAGATGGACCACACAGATACGCAGTATTTT.

This chain's CDR3 is CAISEGGVEDTQYF. The CDR3 nucleotides are TGTGCCATCAGTGAGGGAGGGGTTGAGGATACGCAGTATTTT. The chain recombines TRBV10-3 with TRBJ2-3, with D perhaps TRBD2 (6 bases). The CDR3 sequence is 14 residues long. Trimming took 2 bases from V and 6 from J, leaving 12 bases between them. Germline assignment: CDR1 ENHRY and CDR2 SYGVKD.

This clonotype turned up a few times. The chain is built from TRBV4-2 and TRBJ2-4; D is tentatively TRBD1 or TRBD2 (5 bases each). Trimming stripped 0 bases from V and 9 bases from J, with 15 bases between. Per the germline V gene, CDR1 is LGHNA and CDR2 is YNFKEQ. CDR3 length: 15 amino acids. The CDR3 coding sequence is TGTGCCAGCAGCCAAGATCGGGGCGGTAGAGGCATTCAGTACTTC. Translation: CASSQDRGGRGIQYF.

This clonotype has only a few counts. V gene TRBV9 combines with J gene TRBJ1-5, with 7 bases aligning to TRBD1. Trimming took 3 bases from V and 5 from J; bases not matched to a gene: 5. The CDR3 has 14 amino acids. Germline V gene sequence: CDR1 SGDLS, CDR2 YYNGEE. In DNA form, the CDR3 reads TGTGCCAGCAGCGATAGGGACAGTGATCAGCCCCAGCATTTT. Translating it yields CASSDRDSDQPQHF.

V gene TRBV6-2 or TRBV6-3 combines with J gene TRBJ2-1; D possibly corresponds to TRBD2 (5 bases). This CDR3 has 12 amino acids. Germline values: CDR1 MNHEY, CDR2 SVGEGT. V dropped 4 bases and J dropped 9 bases, with 10 bases sitting between them. CDR3 amino acids: CASSSGYVEQFF. The CDR3 nucleotides are TGTGCCAGCAGTTCGGGGTACGTTGAGCAGTTCTTC.

This clonotype was seen a few times. The chain joins TRBV13 to TRBJ2-4, with TRBD2 identical over 8 bases. This CDR3 is built from 16 residues. V shed 6 bases, J shed 3 bases, and the junction held 10 bases outside the gene matches. Germline CDR1 reads PRHDT; CDR2 reads FYEKMQ (reference sequence). The DNA for the CDR3 is TGTGCCAGCAGAGGTAGGGGCGGGGGGAGCAAAAACATTCAGTACTTC. This sequence encodes CASRGRGGGSKNIQYF.

The chain recombines TRBV2 with TRBJ1-4, with D unresolved. From germline, CDR1 is SNHLY and CDR2 FYNNEI. The V end lost 2 bases, the J end lost 6 bases, and 10 bases lay between the germline ends. The CDR3 runs 14 residues. Here the CDR3 DNA reads TGTGCCAGCAGTGAAAGCCCGATCGATGAAAAACTGTTTTTT. Amino acid sequence: CASSESPIDEKLFF.

This clonotype occurred a few times. The chain carries TRBV10-3 and TRBJ2-7, with D maybe TRBD1 (6 bases). Trimming removed 0 bases from V and 0 bases from J, with 12 bases in between. Looked up from germline, CDR1 is ENHRY and CDR2 is SYGVKD. The CDR3 consists of 16 residues. The CDR3 sequence is CAISESRQALSYEQYF. For the CDR3, the DNA is TGTGCCATCAGTGAGTCGAGACAGGCCCTCTCCTACGAGCAGTACTTC.

The V call is TRBV7-3, the J call TRBJ2-1; no clear D gene. CDR3 length equals 16 residues. Germline V gene lookup returns CDR1 SGHTA and CDR2 FQGTGA. The V end lost 2 bases, the J end lost 9 bases, and 20 bases lay between the germline ends. The DNA of the CDR3 is TGTGCCAGCAGCTTAGGTTTATCGGGTGGGGTCGGTGAGCAGTTCTTC. Protein product: CASSLGLSGGVGEQFF.

This clonotype was detected many times. V usage is TRBV20-1 and J usage is TRBJ2-7; TRBD2 matches at 11 bases. V dropped 6 bases and J dropped 2; count of bases not matched to a gene: 12. Germline CDR1 DFQATT, CDR2 SNEGSKA (reference sequence). CDR3 length: 16 residues. CDR3 nucleotide sequence: TGCAGTGCCACGGCTCCACTAGCGGGGGCTACCTACGAGCAGTACTTC. It translates to CSATAPLAGATYEQYF.

This clonotype was seen ten or more times. V usage is TRBV20-1 and J usage is TRBJ1-2; TRBD1 might be the D (6 bases). The CDR3 extends over 14 amino acids. Germline V CDR1 and CDR2: DFQATT, SNEGSKA (reference sequence). Trimming took off 3 bases at V and 0 bases at J, with 11 bases between the two ends. Here the CDR3 reads CSASGTPTNYGYTF. DNA for the CDR3: TGCAGTGCTAGCGGGACACCTACTAACTATGGCTACACCTTC.

This clonotype was observed many times. V usage is TRBV4-3 and J usage is TRBJ2-7; D is unclear. CDR3 length: 13 residues. CDR1 is LGHNA, CDR2 YSLEER, per germline. V was shortened by 3 bases and J by 7 bases, with 13 bases between the two germline ends. This CDR3 is CASSQTALGEQYF. DNA of the CDR3: TGCGCCAGCAGCCAGACTGCCCTAGGGGAGCAGTACTTC.

This clonotype appeared a few times. This chain connects TRBV29-1 to TRBJ1-3; no definite D call. This CDR3 spans 13 amino acids. Between the trimmed V and J ends, which lost 3 bases and 4 bases, there was a span of 10 bases. The germline V gene encodes CDR1 SQVTM and CDR2 ANQGSEA. DNA of the CDR3: TGCAGCGTTGAGAGGGTATCCGGAAACACCATATATTTT. Its translation: CSVERVSGNTIYF.

This clonotype has just a few counts. The V and J genes are TRBV9 and TRBJ2-6, with TRBD1 matching over 9 bases. With 4 bases clipped from V and 2 bases from J, the junction kept 10 bases outside the gene matches. The CDR3 is made up of 18 amino acids. Germline-derived CDR1 and CDR2 are SGDLS and YYNGEE. The CDR3 DNA sequence: TGTGCCAGCAGCCCTCAGACAGGGGGTACCCCTGGGGCCAACGTCCTGACTTTC. Protein product: CASSPQTGGTPGANVLTF. Together with reference TRBV9 and TRBJ2-6, the CDR3 gives the full variable domain: DSGVTQTPKHLITATGQRVTLRCSPRSGDLSVYWYQQSLDQGLQFLIQYYNGEERAKGNILERFSAQQFPDLHSELNLSSLELGDSALYFCASSPQTGGTPGANVLTFGAGSRLTVL.

This clonotype was observed a few times. V and J are TRBV20-1 and TRBJ1-1; tentatively, D is TRBD1 (6 bases). Germline-derived CDR1 and CDR2 are DFQATT and SNEGSKA (reference sequence). V lost 4 bases to trimming and J lost 2 bases, with 20 bases between them. This CDR3 is 16 amino acids long. The CDR3 reads CSATNRGGGANTEAFF. The CDR3 nucleotides read TGCAGTGCTACCAACCGGGGCGGGGGCGCAAACACTGAAGCTTTCTTT.

This clonotype was counted ten times or more. The gene calls are TRBV29-1 and TRBJ2-1, with TRBD2 matching over 9 bases. The CDR3 contains 14 residues. The V gene's germline CDR1 is SQVTM and CDR2 ANQGSEA. The V and J ends lost 6 bases and 4 bases, in that order; junction bases with no gene match: 7. The CDR3 region has the DNA TGCAGCGTGAACGAGCGGGGGGTATACAATGAGCAGTTCTTC. This sequence encodes CSVNERGVYNEQFF.

This clonotype was seen more than once but under ten times. The chain recombines TRBV7-9 with TRBJ2-7, with D possibly matching TRBD1 (6 bases). V was trimmed by 6 bases and J by 6 bases, leaving 15 bases between them. Germline values: CDR1 SEHNR, CDR2 FQNEAQ (reference sequence). This CDR3 has 13 residues. The CDR3 is CASRGAVSPEQYF. CDR3 sequence (DNA): TGTGCCAGCAGGGGGGCAGTATCCCCCGAGCAGTACTTC.

This clonotype has more than one count but fewer than ten. The V call is TRBV6-2 or TRBV6-3, the J call TRBJ1-2; 7 positions agree with TRBD1. Looked up from germline, CDR1 is MNHEY and CDR2 is SVGEGT. With 5 bases clipped from V and 2 bases from J, the junction kept 5 bases outside the gene matches. The CDR3 runs 14 residues. In DNA form, the CDR3 reads TGTGCCAGCAGTCATTCGACAGGGAACTATGGCTACACCTTC. It codes for CASSHSTGNYGYTF.

In its sample, this clonotype was seen a few times. V and J are TRBV11-1 and TRBJ2-2, with D maybe TRBD1 (5 bases). Germline V lookup: CDR1 SGHAT, CDR2 FQDESV (reference sequence). This CDR3 contains 14 residues. V was pared by 2 bases and J by 4 bases, with 8 bases between. The CDR3: CASSLFRATGELFF. In nucleotides, the CDR3 is TGTGCCAGCAGCTTATTCAGGGCCACCGGGGAGCTGTTTTTT. Using reference TRBV11-1 and TRBJ2-2 for the parts outside the CDR3, the full variable domain is EAEVAQSPRYKITEKSQAVAFWCDPISGHATLYWYRQILGQGPELLVQFQDESVVDDSQLPKDRFSAERLKGVDSTLKIQPAELGDSAMYLCASSLFRATGELFFGEGSRLTVL.

The gene calls are TRBV7-3 and TRBJ1-6, with TRBD1 matching over 8 bases. The CDR3 is 16 amino acids. Losses at the gene ends were 5 bases for V and 8 bases for J; bases not matched to a gene: 11. CDR1 SGHTA and CDR2 FQGTGA come from the germline V gene. The CDR3 region has the DNA TGTGCCAGCAGCCAAACGTCAAGACAGGGGCATTCACCCCTCCACTTT. Translated: CASSQTSRQGHSPLHF.

This clonotype was seen many times. The chain is built from TRBV20-1 and TRBJ1-5; unclear D gene. The CDR3 runs 13 residues. Germline V gives CDR1 DFQATT, CDR2 SNEGSKA (reference sequence). The CDR3 DNA is TGCAGACTCCCCAGGAAGCGAAATCAGCCCCAGCATTTT. As protein: CRLPRKRNQPQHF.

The sample holds many counts of this clonotype. In DNA, the CDR3 is TGTGCCATCGGTGGCACCTCTAACTATGGCTACACCTTC. Residues: CAIGGTSNYGYTF. V is TRBV10-3 and J is TRBJ1-2; unclear D gene. CDR3 length: 13 amino acids. Between the trimmed V and J ends, which lost 8 bases and 0 bases, there was a span of 10 bases. In germline, CDR1 is ENHRY, CDR2 SYGVKD.

This clonotype was found a few times. This chain uses TRBV12-3 or TRBV12-4 with TRBJ2-7; 7 positions match TRBD1. The CDR3 totals 13 residues. The junction had 9 bases not matched to a gene; V was cut back by 1 base and J by 12 bases. The CDR3 loop is CASSLDEGATGYF. The CDR3 DNA follows: TGTGCCAGCAGTTTAGACGAGGGGGCGACAGGGTACTTC.